These 30 T cell receptor beta chains share one sample of origin, sequenced in a study of tissue T cells after allogeneic stem cell transplantation. Indicated time point: mouse harvest day 14 after allogeneic transplant. Mouse grafts combined 10^7 T-cell-depleted bone marrow cells with 10^6 splenic CD5+ T cells. Profiling relied on immunoSEQ multiplex PCR, and the TCRdb table lists in-frame clones only, not all of them. The sample consists of several thousand clones, 36% of them appearing once. The sequencing input was skin. These receptors originate from a female BALB/c mouse given C57BL/6 T cells with graft-versus-host disease after an allogeneic hematopoietic cell transplant.

As concerns this clone: Gene names are the mouse ones. CDR3 sequence reads: CASSQGLGLPLYF. The sequenced part of the CDR3 DNA is TGTGCCAGCTCCCAGGGACTGGGGCTCCCCTTGTAC. This chain uses TRBV12-1 with TRBJ2-4; 10 nucleotides match TRBD2. Read data end 1 residue before the CDR3 end; the end is taken from the germline J gene. There are 13 residues in the CDR3. J lost 10 bases, V lost 4 bases, and 7 bases had no gene match. CDR1 and CDR2 (germline): SGHSN, HYEKVE.

The sample holds a few counts of this clone. Genes here carry mouse names. The CDR3 goes on 1 residue after the read ends, and that part is filled in from the germline J gene. V usage is TRBV26 and J usage is TRBJ1-4; 8 nucleotides line up with TRBD1. The ends lost 3 bases at V and 5 bases at J; junction bases unmatched: 2. Germline CDR1 reads KGHPV; CDR2 reads FQNQEV (reference sequence). This CDR3 has 14 amino acids. The chain's CDR3 is CASSLGQGNERLFF. The CDR3 bases that were read are TGTGCCAGCAGTCTAGGACAGGGAAACGAAAGATTATTT.

Details on this clone: Here the gene names and germline are mouse. The read stops 1 residue short of the end of the CDR3; the missing end is completed from the germline J gene. The rearrangement joins TRBV31 to TRBJ2-7; 10 bases agree with TRBD2. This CDR3 has 15 amino acids. Germline lookup yields CDR1 GKSSPN and CDR2 SITVG. The V segment lost 0 bases and the J segment 0 bases; nucleotides outside the gene matches: 2. This CDR3 is CAWSLGTGVSYEQYF. The CDR3 DNA, read in part, is TGTGCCTGGAGTCTAGGGACTGGGGTCTCCTATGAACAGTAC. The variable domain in full, with the rest retrieved from reference TRBV31 and TRBJ2-7, is AQTIHQWPVAEIKAVGSPLSLGCTIKGKSSPNLYWYWQATGGTLQQLFYSITVGQVESVVQLNLSASRPKDDQFILSTEKLLLSHSGFYLCAWSLGTGVSYEQYFGPGTRLTVL.

Regarding this clone: The genes and germline here are from mouse. With the read ending 1 residue before the CDR3 end, the germline J gene is used to fill in that end. This rearrangement joins TRBV15 to TRBJ2-2; perhaps TRBD1 as D (5 bases). Per the germline V gene, CDR1 is SGHND and CDR2 is FRSKSL. The germline V and J ends were trimmed by 3 bases and 2 bases, with 7 bases remaining between them. The CDR3 is made up of 14 amino acids. Incomplete CDR3 DNA: TGTGCCAGCAGTTTTAAGGGGAACACCGGGCAGCTCTAC. Amino acids: CASSFKGNTGQLY. The entire CDR3 protein is CASSFKGNTGQLYF.

Concerning this clone itself: The genes and germline here are from mouse. The CDR3 end lies 1 residue beyond the end of the read and is filled in from the germline J gene. The V and J genes are TRBV16 and TRBJ2-4; D is undetermined. This CDR3 region has 14 residues. Germline CDR1 is SGHSA and CDR2 is FRNQAP. Trimming took 5 bases from V and 0 from J, leaving 9 bases between them. CDR3 DNA, as far as it was read: TGTGCAAGCAGCGCGACATCTAGTCAAAACACCTTGTAC. Its protein product is CASSATSSQNTLY. The CDR3 reads in full as CASSATSSQNTLYF.

This clone turned up a few times. The listed genes are named as in mouse. The read terminates 1 residue ahead of where the CDR3 ends, so the germline J gene completes it. The chain joins TRBV3 to TRBJ2-7, with 11 bases lining up with TRBD2. The CDR3 runs 13 residues. Germline lookup yields CDR1 SNHLY and CDR2 FYNGKV (reference sequence). V lost 4 bases, J lost 7 bases, and 3 bases stayed unmatched. The DNA read from the CDR3 is TGTGCCAGCAGCTCACTGGGGGGGCGGGAACAGTAC. It is translated as CASSSLGGREQY. The full CDR3 protein reads CASSSLGGREQYF.

Remarks on this clone: The listed genes are named as in mouse. From the germline J gene comes the end of the CDR3, since the read stops 1 residue before it. The chain carries TRBV26 and TRBJ1-4; 9 bases fit TRBD1. The CDR3 has 14 residues. The junction had 1 base not matched to a gene; V was cut back by 6 bases and J by 2 bases. Germline V CDR1 and CDR2: KGHPV, FQNQEV (reference sequence). CDR3 region: CASSTGGSNERLFF. CDR3 bases read: TGTGCCAGCAGCACAGGGGGCTCCAACGAAAGATTATTT.

By share of the sample, this clone is large. Gene names follow the mouse nomenclature. The CDR3 goes on 1 residue after the read ends, and that part is filled in from the germline J gene. V and J are TRBV31 and TRBJ2-1, with a possible D match to TRBD2 (6 bases). Trimming cost V 5 bases and J 1 base, with 12 bases left between them. Germline V gene sequence: CDR1 GKSSPN, CDR2 SITVG. The length of the CDR3 is 14 residues. The part of the CDR3 DNA that was read is TGTGCCTGGGGCGGCGACTGGAACTATGCTGAGCAGTTC. It is translated as CAWGGDWNYAEQF. The entire CDR3 is CAWGGDWNYAEQFF.

This clone has only a few counts. Gene names and germline match the mouse. The read finishes 1 residue shy of the CDR3 end, and the germline J gene is used to complete it. The rearrangement links TRBV15 to TRBJ2-4; 7 bases align to TRBD1. Germline V gene sequence: CDR1 SGHND, CDR2 FRSKSL. The V and J ends lost 3 bases and 1 base, in that order; junction bases with no gene match: 1. The CDR3 is 14 amino acids. CDR3 DNA, as far as it was read: TGTGCCAGCAGTTTGGGGACAGGTCAAAACACCTTGTAC. Translation gives CASSLGTGQNTLY. The entire CDR3 sequence reads CASSLGTGQNTLYF.

A remark on this clone: Gene names are the mouse ones. The read ends 1 residue shy of where the CDR3 ends; the end is completed using the germline J gene. Within the sample, other DNA sequences also encode this same CDR3. The chain uses TRBV26 and TRBJ2-2, with D tentatively TRBD1 (6 bases). Trimming took 3 bases from V and 4 from J, leaving 9 bases between them. Germline CDR1 is KGHPV and CDR2 is FQNQEV (reference sequence). The CDR3 is 14 residues long. CDR3 region: CASSLQGGTGQLYF. The sequenced part of the CDR3 DNA is TGTGCCAGCAGTCTACAGGGAGGCACCGGGCAGCTCTAC.

On this clone: Gene names follow the mouse nomenclature. Read sequence stops 1 residue before the CDR3 end, and the germline J gene provides the missing end. The chain is built from TRBV24 and TRBJ2-5; 11 nucleotides line up with TRBD1. The germline V gene encodes CDR1 KGHTA and CDR2 FRNEEI. V dropped 8 bases and J dropped 6; count of bases not matched to a gene: 4. The CDR3 covers 13 residues. The covered CDR3 bases are TGTGCCAGCGGACGGGACAGGGGGGACACCCAGTAC. Protein product: CASGRDRGDTQY. The entire CDR3 sequence reads CASGRDRGDTQYF.

Comment on this clone: Gene names are the mouse ones. The observed sequence ends 1 residue before the CDR3 terminus, with the missing tail filled in from the germline J gene. The V gene is TRBV26, the J gene TRBJ2-7; D gene uncertain. CDR1 and CDR2 from the germline V gene are KGHPV and FQNQEV (reference sequence). The CDR3 extends over 12 amino acids. The V end was cut by 3 bases, the J end by 4 bases, with 7 bases between. The sequenced CDR3 bases are TGTGCCAGCAGTCTTGCCAGTTATGAACAGTAC. It codes for CASSLASYEQY. In full, the CDR3 is CASSLASYEQYF.

A note on this clone: Mouse gene names apply. The read halts 1 residue ahead of the CDR3 end, with the missing end drawn from the germline J gene. The rearrangement uses TRBV3 and TRBJ1-2; D remains ambiguous. Looked up from germline, CDR1 is SNHLY and CDR2 is FYNGKV (reference sequence). V lost 3 bases to trimming and J lost 0 bases, with 11 bases between them. The CDR3 consists of 15 residues. CDR3 bases read: TGTGCCAGCAGCTTTCGGGGAAAAACAAACTCCGACTACACC. Its translation: CASSFRGKTNSDYT. The entire CDR3 reads CASSFRGKTNSDYTF.

With respect to this clone: The gene names here belong to mouse. The read halts 1 residue ahead of the CDR3 end, with the missing end drawn from the germline J gene. This sequence joins TRBV12-2 and TRBJ2-3; the D gene is possibly TRBD2 (6 bases). CDR1 is SGHLS, CDR2 HYDKME, per germline. This CDR3 is built from 15 residues. The germline V and J ends were trimmed by 2 bases and 1 base, with 12 bases remaining between them. The CDR3 bases that were read are TGTGCCAGCTCTCCCGAACTGGGTCGTGCAGAAACGCTGTAT. Its protein product is CASSPELGRAETLY. The whole CDR3 is CASSPELGRAETLYF.

This clone was counted a few times. Gene names and germline match the mouse. The CDR3 end lies 1 residue beyond the end of the read and is filled in from the germline J gene. V usage is TRBV26 and J usage is TRBJ2-2, with D possibly being TRBD1 (5 bases). V was shortened by 2 bases and J by 0 bases, with 10 bases between the two germline ends. The CDR3 has 16 residues. Germline lookup yields CDR1 KGHPV and CDR2 FQNQEV (reference sequence). The CDR3 sequence is CASSLQQGANTGQLYF. The CDR3 DNA, read in part, is TGTGCCAGCAGTCTGCAGCAGGGAGCAAACACCGGGCAGCTCTAC.

This clone has more than one count but fewer than ten. The listed genes are named as in mouse. From the germline J gene comes the end of the CDR3, since the read stops 1 residue before it. The rearrangement uses TRBV23 and TRBJ2-2; the tabulated D call, TRBD1, remains unverified against the DNA. The CDR3 spans 14 residues. Germline CDR1 is KGHTA and CDR2 is FQNQQP. The sequenced CDR3 bases are TGCTCCAGCAGTCAACAGTCAAACACCGGGCAGCTCTAC. Translating it yields CSSSQQSNTGQLY. The complete CDR3 reads CSSSQQSNTGQLYF.

A word on this clone: Genes and germline come from the mouse. The CDR3 end is not reached by the read, which stops 1 residue before it; the germline J gene fills it in. V and J are TRBV16 and TRBJ1-4; the D gene is possibly TRBD1 (5 bases). V dropped 1 base and J dropped 3 bases, with 6 bases sitting between them. This CDR3 has 14 residues. Germline assignment: CDR1 SGHSA and CDR2 FRNQAP. CDR3 DNA (partial): TGTGCAAGCAGCTTAGGACAGACCAACGAAAGATTATTT. Protein sequence: CASSLGQTNERLF. The complete CDR3 protein is CASSLGQTNERLFF. The full variable domain, rest sourced from reference TRBV16 and TRBJ1-4, is NAGVIQTPRHKVTGKGQEATLWCEPISGHSAVFWYRQTIVQGLEFLTYFRNQAPIDDSGMPKERFSAQMPNQSHSTLKIQSTQPQDSAVYLCASSLGQTNERLFFGHGTKLSVL.

As for this clone: These gene names are mouse names. Sequencing ends 1 residue short of the CDR3 end; the germline J gene provides the rest. The V call is TRBV5, the J call TRBJ2-7; TRBD1 agrees at 9 bases. This CDR3 region has 14 residues. In germline, CDR1 is LGHNA, CDR2 YNLKQL (reference sequence). Trimming cost V 4 bases and J 5 bases; bases outside gene matches: 6. Incomplete CDR3 DNA: TGTGCCAGCAGCCCCCGGGACAGGGTCCATGAACAGTAC. Translated: CASSPRDRVHEQY. The complete CDR3 reads CASSPRDRVHEQYF.

A word on this clone: Gene names and germline match the mouse. Read data end 1 residue before the CDR3 end; the end is taken from the germline J gene. This rearrangement joins TRBV26 to TRBJ1-2; D is ambiguous. Deletions cut 4 bases from V and 2 bases from J, with 8 bases between. Germline assignment: CDR1 KGHPV and CDR2 FQNQEV (reference sequence). There are 13 residues in the CDR3. CDR3 loop: CASSPHKNSDYTF. Partial CDR3 DNA: TGTGCCAGCAGTCCTCACAAGAACTCCGACTACACC.

With respect to this clone: Germline and genes: mouse. The CDR3 extends 1 residue past the end of the read, so its final part is completed from the germline J gene. The chain combines TRBV26 with TRBJ1-4, with D perhaps matching TRBD1 (5 bases). This CDR3 has 14 amino acids. V lost 4 bases and J lost 0, with 6 bases in between. Germline CDR1 is KGHPV and CDR2 is FQNQEV (reference sequence). The chain's CDR3 is CASSRTLSNERLFF. CDR3 bases read: TGTGCCAGCAGTCGGACACTTTCCAACGAAAGATTATTT.

By sample fraction, this clone is medium-sized. Gene names follow the mouse nomenclature. The read is 1 residue too short to cover the CDR3 end, so that end is filled in from the germline J gene. V and J are TRBV26 and TRBJ1-3; tentatively, D is TRBD1 (5 bases). The V gene lost 6 bases and the J gene lost 0 bases, with 9 bases spanning the gap. This CDR3 spans 14 amino acids. Per germline, CDR1 KGHPV and CDR2 FQNQEV (reference sequence). The sequenced CDR3 bases are TGTGCCAGCAGGCCCGACAGTTCTGGAAATACGCTCTAT. Protein sequence: CASRPDSSGNTLY. The whole CDR3 sequence is CASRPDSSGNTLYF.

On this clone itself: Gene names and germline refer to mouse. The read terminates 1 residue before the CDR3 end, so the remaining end is supplied by the germline J gene. This rearrangement joins TRBV31 to TRBJ2-4; TRBD2 matches 14 bases. This CDR3 is built from 16 residues. Germline CDR1 and CDR2: GKSSPN and SITVG. The ends lost 0 bases at V and 3 bases at J; junction bases unmatched: 2. The CDR3 loop reads CAWSLGTGGAQNTLYF. The sequenced part of the CDR3 DNA is TGTGCCTGGAGTCTGGGGACTGGGGGGGCCCAAAACACCTTGTAC.

A remark on this clone: Gene names refer to mouse genes. Partial CDR3 DNA: TGTGCCAGCAGCCCGGACAGGGGGTATGAACAGTAC. The encoded protein is CASSPDRGYEQY. The entire CDR3 sequence reads CASSPDRGYEQYF. The chain combines TRBV3 with TRBJ2-7; 10 nucleotides line up with TRBD1. The CDR3 end is not reached by the read, which stops 1 residue before it; the germline J gene fills it in. J gave up 4 bases and V 5 bases, and 2 bases lay outside the gene matches. This CDR3 region has 13 residues. The germline CDR1 and CDR2 sequences are SNHLY and FYNGKV (reference sequence).

Of note for this clone: Gene names and germline match the mouse. Read coverage stops 1 residue before the CDR3 terminus; the germline J gene supplies the remainder. V usage is TRBV2 and J usage is TRBJ1-4; 9 positions match TRBD1. The germline V gene has CDR1 LGHNA and CDR2 YSYQKL. Unmatched junction bases numbered 3, after V lost 0 bases and J lost 4 bases. This CDR3 spans 16 amino acids. The chain's CDR3 is CASSQEYRGLNERLFF. The sequenced CDR3 bases are TGTGCCAGCAGCCAAGAATACAGGGGGCTCAACGAAAGATTATTT.

With respect to this clone: Each gene name is a mouse one. The read terminates 1 residue ahead of where the CDR3 ends, so the germline J gene completes it. The chain has TRBV26 and TRBJ2-5; the D gene is possibly TRBD2 (6 bases). CDR3 length: 13 amino acids. Trimming cost V 6 bases and J 8 bases, with 15 bases left between them. From germline, CDR1 is KGHPV and CDR2 FQNQEV (reference sequence). Partial CDR3 DNA: TGTGCCAGCAGGCCGGGCGCGGGGGGCACCCAGTAC. Its protein is CASRPGAGGTQY. The complete CDR3 protein is CASRPGAGGTQYF.

Points on this clone: Gene names refer to mouse genes. Read data end 1 residue before the CDR3 end; the end is taken from the germline J gene. The chain is built from TRBV15 and TRBJ2-5; 11 bases align to TRBD2. Germline-derived CDR1 and CDR2 are SGHND and FRSKSL. The CDR3 totals 14 residues. With V trimmed by 6 bases and J by 8 bases, 7 bases remained unmatched. CDR3 bases read: TGTGCCAGCAGGCCGGGACTGGGGGTCGGCACCCAGTAC. Its translation: CASRPGLGVGTQY. The full CDR3 sequence reads CASRPGLGVGTQYF. Full variable domain (rest looked up from reference TRBV15 and TRBJ2-5): DAGVTQTPRHEVAEKGQTIILKCEPVSGHNDLFWYRQTKIQGLELLSYFRSKSLMEDGGAFKDRFKAEMLNSSFSTLKIQPTEPKDSAVYLCASRPGLGVGTQYFGPGTRLLVL.

In the case of this clone: Gene names are mouse gene names. The CDR3 bases that were read are TGTGCCAGCAGCCAACCGGGACTGGGGGTTTTTGCTGAGCAGTTC. This encodes CASSQPGLGVFAEQF. The whole CDR3 is CASSQPGLGVFAEQFF. The gene calls are TRBV5 and TRBJ2-1, with 11 bases lining up with TRBD2. The CDR3 end lies 1 residue beyond the end of the read and is filled in from the germline J gene. The CDR3 consists of 16 residues. CDR1 and CDR2 from the germline V gene are LGHNA and YNLKQL (reference sequence). Trimming cost V 2 bases and J 6 bases; bases outside gene matches: 6.

As regards this clone: Any gene name here is a mouse gene name. The read ends 1 residue early relative to the CDR3; the germline J gene fills the gap. This chain connects TRBV12-1 to TRBJ2-3; 9 bases match TRBD2. CDR3 length: 14 amino acids. The ends lost 1 base at V and 4 bases at J; junction bases unmatched: 2. Germline CDR1 and CDR2: SGHSN and HYEKVE. The CDR3 DNA, read in part, is TGTGCCAGCTCTCTACTGGGGGGTTCAGAAACGCTGTAT. Protein sequence: CASSLLGGSETLY. The entire CDR3 sequence reads CASSLLGGSETLYF.

This clone was seen more than once but under ten times. Mouse names are used for the genes. The read is 1 residue too short to cover the CDR3 end, so that end is filled in from the germline J gene. This rearrangement joins TRBV3 to TRBJ1-3; D uncertain. Germline V CDR1 and CDR2: SNHLY, FYNGKV (reference sequence). The CDR3 is made up of 14 amino acids. The ends were cut back, 1 base at V and 0 bases at J, with 4 bases in the middle. The DNA read from the CDR3 is TGTGCCAGCAGCTTAGTGGGTTCTGGAAATACGCTCTAT. It codes for CASSLVGSGNTLY. The CDR3 reads in full as CASSLVGSGNTLYF. Full variable domain (remainder filled in from reference TRBV3 and TRBJ1-3): GPKVLQIPSHQIIDMGQMVTLNCDPVSNHLYFYWYKQILGQQMEFLVNFYNGKVMEKSKLFKDQFSVERPDGSYFTLKIQPTALEDSAVYFCASSLVGSGNTLYFGEGSRLIVV.

Points on this clone: Mouse names are used for the genes. The read is 1 residue too short to cover the CDR3 end, so that end is filled in from the germline J gene. The chain carries TRBV13-2 and TRBJ1-5, with a tentative D call TRBD1 (5 bases). Germline lookup yields CDR1 NNHNN and CDR2 SYGAGS (reference sequence). V lost 5 bases and J 3 bases, leaving 9 bases between the germline ends. CDR3 length: 13 residues. Here the CDR3 reads CASGQGANQAPLF. The part of the CDR3 DNA that was read is TGTGCCAGCGGGCAGGGAGCCAACCAGGCTCCGCTT.